This T cell receptor (beta chain) was found in a study of cytomegalovirus exposure and HLA in healthy donors. V lost 0 bases to trimming and J lost 1 base, with 9 bases between them. The CDR3 length is 15 residues. Germline V gene data show CDR1 as SGHDN and CDR2 as FVKESK. With 60 Vbeta and 13 Jbeta primers, the PCR was carried out. The repertoire was sequenced with immunoSEQ multiplex PCR; TCRdb's copy has only in-frame clones and lacks some. The sample shows roughly 80,000 clones, around 67% of them seen only once. This clone is a singleton in its sample. The sequence was obtained from a woman in her fifties or sixties in good health and CMV-seropositive. This chain connects TRBV14 to TRBJ1-2; D gene unclear. Sequencing was performed on PBMCs. CDR3 DNA sequence: TGTGCCAGCAGCCAAGAGGGAGGCCGTAACTATGGCTACACCTTC. Translated: CASSQEGGRNYGYTF.